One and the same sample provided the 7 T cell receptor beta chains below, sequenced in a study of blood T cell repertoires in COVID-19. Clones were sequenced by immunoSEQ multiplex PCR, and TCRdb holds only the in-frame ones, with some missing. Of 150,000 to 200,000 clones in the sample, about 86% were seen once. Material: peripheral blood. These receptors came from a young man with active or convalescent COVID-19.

In nucleotides, the CDR3 is TGTGCCAGCAGCGTAGGTACAGGTCGAGGAACCGGGGAGCTGTTTTTT. Protein: CASSVGTGRGTGELFF. The chain couples TRBV9 to TRBJ2-2, with TRBD1 as a possible D gene (5 bases). The CDR3 spans 16 residues. CDR1 is SGDLS and CDR2 is YYNGEE in the germline V gene. Trimming shortened V by 0 bases and J by 5 bases, and 14 bases separated the two germline ends. The full variable domain, with the rest looked up from reference TRBV9 and TRBJ2-2, is DSGVTQTPKHLITATGQRVTLRCSPRSGDLSVYWYQQSLDQGLQFLIQYYNGEERAKGNILERFSAQQFPDLHSELNLSSLELGDSALYFCASSVGTGRGTGELFFGEGSRLTVL.

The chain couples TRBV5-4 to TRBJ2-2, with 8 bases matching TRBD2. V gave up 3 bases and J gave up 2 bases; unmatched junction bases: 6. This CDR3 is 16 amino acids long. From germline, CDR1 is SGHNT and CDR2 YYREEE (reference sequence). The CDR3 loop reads CASSSTSGQNTGELFF. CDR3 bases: TGTGCCAGCAGCTCAACTAGCGGTCAAAACACCGGGGAGCTGTTTTTT.

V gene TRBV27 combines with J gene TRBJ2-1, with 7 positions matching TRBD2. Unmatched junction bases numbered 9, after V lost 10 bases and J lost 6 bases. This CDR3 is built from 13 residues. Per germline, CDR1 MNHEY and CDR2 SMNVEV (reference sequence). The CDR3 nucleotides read TGTGCCACCATACAGCGGGGACTCAATGAGCAGTTCTTC. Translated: CATIQRGLNEQFF.

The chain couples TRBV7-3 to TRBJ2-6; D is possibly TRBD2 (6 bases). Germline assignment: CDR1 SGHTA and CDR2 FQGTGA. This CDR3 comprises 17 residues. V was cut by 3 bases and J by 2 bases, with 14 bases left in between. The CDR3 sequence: CASSFRPGGAGANVLTF. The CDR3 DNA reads TGTGCCAGCAGCTTCCGGCCGGGCGGGGCTGGGGCCAACGTCCTGACTTTC.

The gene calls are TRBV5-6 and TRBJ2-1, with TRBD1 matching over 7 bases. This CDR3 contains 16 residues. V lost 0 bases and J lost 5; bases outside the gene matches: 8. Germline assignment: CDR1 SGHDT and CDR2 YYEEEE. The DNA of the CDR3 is TGTGCCAGCAGCTTGGTCACAGGGGTTATAGACAATGAGCAGTTCTTC. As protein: CASSLVTGVIDNEQFF. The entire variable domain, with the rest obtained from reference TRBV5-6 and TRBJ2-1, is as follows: DAGVTQSPTHLIKTRGQQVTLRCSPKSGHDTVSWYQQALGQGPQFIFQYYEEEERQRGNFPDRFSGHQFPNYSSELNVNALLLGDSALYLCASSLVTGVIDNEQFFGPGTRLTVL.

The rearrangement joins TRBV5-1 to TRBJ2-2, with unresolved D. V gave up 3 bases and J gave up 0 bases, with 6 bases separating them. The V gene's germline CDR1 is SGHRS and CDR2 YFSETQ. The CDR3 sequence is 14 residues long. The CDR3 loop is CASSSNTNTGELFF. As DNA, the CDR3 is TGCGCCAGCAGCTCCAACACGAACACCGGGGAGCTGTTTTTT.

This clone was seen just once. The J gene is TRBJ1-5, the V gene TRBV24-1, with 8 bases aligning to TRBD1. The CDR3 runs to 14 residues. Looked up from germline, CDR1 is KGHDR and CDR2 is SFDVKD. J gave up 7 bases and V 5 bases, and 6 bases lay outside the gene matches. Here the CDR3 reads CATSAGQGGQPQHF. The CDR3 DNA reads TGTGCCACCAGTGCCGGACAGGGCGGGCAGCCCCAGCATTTT.